One sample yielded the 6 T cell receptor beta chains listed below, sequenced in a study of blood T cell repertoires in COVID-19. This table comes from immunoSEQ multiplex PCR, and its TCRdb copy is limited to in-frame clones, with some not included. Among under 75,000 clones listed, around nine tenths were seen once. Sample: peripheral blood. The receptor set was obtained from a woman older than 75 with active COVID-19.

The V call is TRBV7-2, the J call TRBJ1-2, with TRBD1 matching over 9 bases. Germline V gene lookup returns CDR1 SGHTA and CDR2 FQGNSA. The CDR3 runs 13 residues. The J segment lost 7 bases and the V segment lost 4 bases, leaving 4 bases of the junction unmatched. The CDR3 is CASSSYRGLGYTF. In DNA, the CDR3 is TGTGCCAGCAGCTCGTACAGGGGGCTTGGCTACACCTTC.

V is TRBV7-2 and J is TRBJ2-2; 7 positions match TRBD1. CDR1 is SGHTA, CDR2 FQGNSA, per germline. The CDR3 length is 17 residues. Unmatched junction bases numbered 7, after V lost 2 bases and J lost 1 base. The CDR3 DNA reads TGTGCCAGCAGCTTAATGGCCGGGACAGTGAACACCGGGGAGCTGTTTTTT. This translates into CASSLMAGTVNTGELFF. The full variable domain, in which reference TRBV7-2 and TRBJ2-2 provide the parts outside the CDR3, is GAGVSQSPSNKVTEKGKDVELRCDPISGHTALYWYRQSLGQGLEFLIYFQGNSAPDKSGLPSDRFSAERTGGSVSTLTIQRTQQEDSAVYLCASSLMAGTVNTGELFFGEGSRLTVL.

This chain uses TRBV24-1 with TRBJ2-3; TRBD2 might be the D (6 bases). Germline CDR1 KGHDR, CDR2 SFDVKD. The germline V and J ends were trimmed by 5 bases and 1 base, with 9 bases remaining between them. The length of the CDR3 is 14 residues. CDR3 nucleotide sequence: TGTGCCACCAGTGGCGGGGAGGGCACAGATACGCAGTATTTT. As protein: CATSGGEGTDTQYF.

The V gene is TRBV11-2, the J gene TRBJ2-2, with D perhaps TRBD2 (6 bases). This CDR3 is 15 amino acids long. Germline assignment: CDR1 SGHAT and CDR2 FQNNGV. Deletions cut 2 bases from V and 3 bases from J, with 10 bases between. CDR3 region: CASSLSGGDTGELFF. The CDR3 nucleotides are TGTGCCAGCAGCTTAAGCGGCGGGGACACCGGGGAGCTGTTTTTT.

The chain uses TRBV15 and TRBJ1-4, with 7 nucleotides matching TRBD1. Trimming at V came to 0 bases and at J to 6 bases, leaving 7 bases not matched to a gene. The CDR3 has 16 amino acids. Germline assignment: CDR1 LNHNV and CDR2 YYDKDF (reference sequence). For the CDR3, the DNA is TGTGCCACCAGCAGAGATAAAGGGGGCGGGTATGAAAAACTGTTTTTT. This codes for CATSRDKGGGYEKLFF. The full variable domain, in which reference TRBV15 and TRBJ1-4 provide the parts outside the CDR3, is DAMVIQNPRYQVTQFGKPVTLSCSQTLNHNVMYWYQQKSSQAPKLLFHYYDKDFNNEADTPDNFQSRRPNTSFCFLDIRSPGLGDTAMYLCATSRDKGGGYEKLFFGSGTQLSVL.

The J gene is TRBJ1-4, the V gene TRBV7-2; 7 positions match TRBD1. V lost 2 bases, J lost 5 bases, and 5 bases stayed unmatched. CDR3 length: 15 residues. The germline gives CDR1 SGHTA, CDR2 FQGNSA. The CDR3 sequence: CASSLRTGGNEKLFF. The CDR3 nucleotides read TGTGCCAGCAGCTTACGGACAGGAGGAAATGAAAAACTGTTTTTT.